This T cell receptor beta chain was recorded in a study of T cells in Graves' hyperthyroidism and ophthalmopathy. Study-level information: Peripheral blood was collected at initial diagnosis, before any treatment.

V lost 1 base and J lost 10, with 14 bases in between. This CDR3 is 14 amino acids long. RNA transcripts were the template for amplifying TCR beta CDR3 regions. RT-PCR in the first round (using the HTBI primer set) targeted the TCR CDR3. TCRdb analysed the multiplex PCR reads with MiXCR anew, one entry per CDR3 protein. Counted here are some 490,000 distinct CDR3 sequences, about 16% occurring once; the ten biggest clones make up about 29%. Uncontrolled infection, other autoimmune disease, pregnancy or lactation led to exclusion. The PBMCs studied were ones that came from about 10 ml fresh peripheral blood.

Specimen: blood. The V call is TRBV12-3 or TRBV12-4, the J call TRBJ2-1; tentative D call: TRBD1 (5 bases). This TCR was recovered from a woman younger than 45 with Graves' ophthalmopathy. CDR3 sequence reads: CASSLGQGRYEQFF. The DNA of the CDR3 is TGTGCCAGCAGTTTAGGCCAGGGTCGCTACGAGCAGTTCTTC.